Below, 7 T cell receptor beta chains from the same sample are listed, as sequenced in a study of T-cell memory formation after mild COVID-19 listed by TCRdb under 2021. Libraries were prepared through 5' RACE. Sequencing was carried out with an Illumina NovaSeq 6000. The public sequencing data were trimmed at Q25 with fastp and processed into clonotypes with MiXCR by TCRdb, which kept only in-frame beta chains. Identical CDR3 protein sequences are pooled into one entry, listed with their most common genes and DNA. Present in this sample are 270,000 or so distinct CDR3 sequences, 18% of which were seen just once. More than 20% of the sample goes to the ten largest clones. The specimen was PBMCs or a T cell subset sorted from them (not recorded which). The receptors originated from a man aged 18 to 30 who had mild COVID-19 (a few samples of this study predate the infection). The sample titles of this study are shuffled in the database, so cell type and time point are left out; the donor was told from shared clones.

This clonotype was recorded a few times. CDR3 sequence reads: CASSGGQSNYGYTF. CDR3 nucleotides: TGCGCCAGCAGCGGGGGACAGTCTAACTATGGCTACACCTTC. The rearrangement uses TRBV5-1 and TRBJ1-2, with 7 bases that match TRBD1. CDR1 SGHRS and CDR2 YFSETQ come from the germline V gene. With 4 bases clipped from V and 0 bases from J, the junction kept 3 bases outside the gene matches. This CDR3 has 14 amino acids.

This clonotype was seen only a few times. The DNA of the CDR3 is TGCAGTGCTAAAATCGCCCCGGGACAGGAAAAACTTAGCAATCAGCCCCAGCATTTT. Translating gives CSAKIAPGQEKLSNQPQHF. The V call is TRBV20-1, the J call TRBJ1-5, with 8 bases identical to TRBD1. The CDR3 is 19 residues long. CDR1 DFQATT and CDR2 SNEGSKA come from the germline V gene (reference sequence). V lost 4 bases, J lost 0 bases, and 17 bases stayed unmatched.

There are a few counts of this clonotype. The V and J genes are TRBV6-6 and TRBJ1-1, with D hard to call. CDR3 length: 14 residues. V was trimmed by 6 bases and J by 5 bases, leaving 16 bases between them. Germline lookup yields CDR1 MNHNY and CDR2 SVGAGI (reference sequence). CDR3 in DNA: TGTGCCAGCAGACTCAGGACTTCCACTACTGAAGCTTTCTTT. It translates to CASRLRTSTTEAFF.

This sequence joins TRBV4-1 and TRBJ2-2, with 11 bases lining up with TRBD2. The CDR3 spans 17 residues. Germline loops: CDR1 MGHRA, CDR2 YSYEKL. V trimming: 3 bases; J trimming: 7 bases; junction bases outside the gene matches: 10. CDR3: CASSHALAGGQSGELFF. The CDR3 DNA is TGCGCCAGCAGCCACGCTTTAGCGGGGGGGCAGAGCGGGGAGCTGTTTTTT.

The J gene is TRBJ2-3, the V gene TRBV9; no definite D call. V was trimmed by 0 bases and J by 7 bases, leaving 18 bases between them. Per germline, CDR1 SGDLS and CDR2 YYNGEE. The CDR3 is 16 residues long. The chain's CDR3 is CASSVAPAEGSNTQYF. The CDR3 bases are TGTGCCAGCAGCGTAGCCCCCGCGGAAGGCTCAAATACGCAGTATTTT.

The chain uses TRBV7-2 and TRBJ2-5; the match to TRBD1 covers 8 bases. This CDR3 comprises 16 residues. Germline V lookup: CDR1 SGHTA, CDR2 FQGNSA. With V trimmed by 1 base and J by 2 bases, 6 bases remained unmatched. The CDR3 DNA is TGTGCCAGCAGCTTAGGCCTCAGGACAGGGCAAGAGACCCAGTACTTC. Residues: CASSLGLRTGQETQYF.

The gene calls are TRBV5-6 and TRBJ2-1; D perhaps matches TRBD1 (5 bases). The CDR3 extends over 12 amino acids. From germline, CDR1 is SGHDT and CDR2 YYEEEE. Trimming removed 4 bases from V and 10 bases from J, with 12 bases in between. The CDR3 reads CASSTGQGEQFF. Written as DNA, the CDR3 is TGTGCCAGCAGCACCGGACAAGGAGAGCAGTTCTTC.